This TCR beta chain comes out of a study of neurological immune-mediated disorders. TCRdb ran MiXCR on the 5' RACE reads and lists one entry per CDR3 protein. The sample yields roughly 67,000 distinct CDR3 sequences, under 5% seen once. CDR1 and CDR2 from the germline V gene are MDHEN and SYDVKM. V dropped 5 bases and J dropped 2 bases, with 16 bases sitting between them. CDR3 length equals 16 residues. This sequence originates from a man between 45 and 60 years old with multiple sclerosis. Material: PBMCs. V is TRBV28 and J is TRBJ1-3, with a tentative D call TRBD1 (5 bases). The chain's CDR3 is CASSTQSGPPGNTIYF. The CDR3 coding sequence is TGTGCCAGCAGTACCCAATCGGGGCCCCCTGGAAACACCATATATTTT.